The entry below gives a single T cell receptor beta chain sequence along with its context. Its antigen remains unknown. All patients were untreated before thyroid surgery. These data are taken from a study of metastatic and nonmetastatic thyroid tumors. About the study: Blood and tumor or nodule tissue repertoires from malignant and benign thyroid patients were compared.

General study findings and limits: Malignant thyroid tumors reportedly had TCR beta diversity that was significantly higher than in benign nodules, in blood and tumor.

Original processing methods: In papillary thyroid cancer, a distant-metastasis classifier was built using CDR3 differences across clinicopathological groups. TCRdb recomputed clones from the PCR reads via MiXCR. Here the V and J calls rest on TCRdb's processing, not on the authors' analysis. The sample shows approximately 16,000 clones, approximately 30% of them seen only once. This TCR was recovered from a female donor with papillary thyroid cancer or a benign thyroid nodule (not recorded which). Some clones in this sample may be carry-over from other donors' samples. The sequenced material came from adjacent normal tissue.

This CDR3 is CASSLGGSRAQHF. The CDR3 DNA sequence: TGTGCCAGCAGTTTAGGGGGATCAAGAGCCCAGCATTTT. The V and J genes are TRBV28 and TRBJ1-5, with D tentatively TRBD1 (5 bases). Trimming removed 2 bases from V and 11 bases from J, with 13 bases in between. The CDR3 runs 13 residues. Looked up from germline, CDR1 is MDHEN and CDR2 is SYDVKM. Together with reference TRBV28 and TRBJ1-5, the CDR3 gives the full variable domain: DVKVTQSSRYLVKRTGEKVFLECVQDMDHENMFWYRQDPGLGLRLIYFSYDVKMKEKGDIPEGYSVSREKKERFSLILESASTNQTSMYLCASSLGGSRAQHFGDGTRLSIL.